Shown below are 23 T cell receptor beta chains from a single sample sequenced in a study of cytomegalovirus exposure and HLA in healthy donors. The repertoire was sequenced with immunoSEQ multiplex PCR; TCRdb's copy has only in-frame clones and lacks some. The sample records 56,000 or so clones, approximately 94% being singletons. Sequenced material: PBMCs. The origin of the receptors is a man between 18 and 29 years old in good health and CMV-seronegative.

The chain is built from TRBV9 and TRBJ2-4, with D perhaps matching TRBD2 (6 bases). The CDR3 totals 15 residues. V was pared by 0 bases and J by 4 bases, with 11 bases between. Germline V gives CDR1 SGDLS, CDR2 YYNGEE. The CDR3 region has the DNA TGTGCCAGCAGCGTAGAGAATAGCGGAAAAAACATTCAGTACTTC. It specifies CASSVENSGKNIQYF. The whole variable domain, remainder taken from reference TRBV9 and TRBJ2-4, is DSGVTQTPKHLITATGQRVTLRCSPRSGDLSVYWYQQSLDQGLQFLIQYYNGEERAKGNILERFSAQQFPDLHSELNLSSLELGDSALYFCASSVENSGKNIQYFGAGTRLSVL.

The chain links TRBV4-2 to TRBJ2-2, with D uncertain. Deletions cut 0 bases from V and 2 bases from J, with 4 bases between. The CDR3 is 14 residues long. Per the germline V gene, CDR1 is LGHNA and CDR2 is YNFKEQ. This chain's CDR3 is CASSQDYNTGELFF. The CDR3, as DNA: TGTGCCAGCAGCCAAGATTATAACACCGGGGAGCTGTTTTTT.

The chain links TRBV11-2 to TRBJ2-7; a possible D gene is TRBD1 (5 bases). Germline V lookup: CDR1 SGHAT, CDR2 FQNNGV. The CDR3 runs 14 residues. V was clipped by 5 bases and J by 4 bases, with 15 bases between them. The CDR3 nucleotides are TGTGCCAGCAGCCCTGGGGCAGGGATTTACGAGCAGTACTTC. It encodes CASSPGAGIYEQYF.

The rearrangement links TRBV9 to TRBJ2-4, with a tentative D call TRBD2 (6 bases). This CDR3 is built from 15 residues. Per germline, CDR1 SGDLS and CDR2 YYNGEE. V was clipped by 0 bases and J by 8 bases, with 15 bases between them. The CDR3 bases are TGTGCCAGCAGCGTAGCGACTAGTGGGTTTGACATTCAGTACTTC. This translates into CASSVATSGFDIQYF.

This chain uses TRBV9 with TRBJ2-4; tentative D call: TRBD2 (6 bases). The CDR3 contains 16 residues. V dropped 4 bases and J dropped 8 bases, with 22 bases sitting between them. Germline values: CDR1 SGDLS, CDR2 YYNGEE. The CDR3 nucleotides are TGTGCCAGCAGCCCCCGGGAGCAGAGATCCCCAGACATTCAGTACTTC. Protein: CASSPREQRSPDIQYF. Variable domain in full (rest from reference TRBV9 and TRBJ2-4): DSGVTQTPKHLITATGQRVTLRCSPRSGDLSVYWYQQSLDQGLQFLIQYYNGEERAKGNILERFSAQQFPDLHSELNLSSLELGDSALYFCASSPREQRSPDIQYFGAGTRLSVL.

CDR3 in DNA: TGTGCCAGCAGCTTAGCTGAGGACTGGAAAGCCTCCTACGAGCAGTACTTC. Translating gives CASSLAEDWKASYEQYF. The chain couples TRBV11-2 to TRBJ2-7, with D perhaps TRBD2 (5 bases). From germline, CDR1 is SGHAT and CDR2 FQNNGV. V was shortened by 1 base and J by 0 bases, with 16 bases between the two germline ends. The CDR3 contains 17 residues. Filled out from reference TRBV11-2 and TRBJ2-7, the complete variable domain reads EAGVAQSPRYKIIEKRQSVAFWCNPISGHATLYWYQQILGQGPKLLIQFQNNGVVDDSQLPKDRFSAERLKGVDSTLKIQPAKLEDSAVYLCASSLAEDWKASYEQYFGPGTRLTVT.

This chain uses TRBV5-3 with TRBJ1-1, with TRBD1 matching over 9 bases. TRBV5-3 is treated as an ORF (open reading frame) with a function not yet certain. The junction had 13 bases not matched to a gene; V was cut back by 4 bases and J by 6 bases. The CDR3 totals 16 residues. CDR3 amino acids: CARSAGTGRRGAEAFF. CDR3 nucleotides: TGTGCCAGAAGCGCCGGGACAGGGCGGCGCGGGGCTGAAGCTTTCTTT.

The chain links TRBV18 to TRBJ1-2; no clear D. This CDR3 region has 15 residues. The ends were cut back, 3 bases at V and 2 bases at J, with 13 bases in the middle. Germline V gives CDR1 KGHSH, CDR2 LQKENI. This chain's CDR3 is CASSPGLSHNYGYTF. CDR3 bases: TGTGCCAGCTCACCGGGCCTTTCCCACAACTATGGCTACACCTTC.

Comment on this clone: Other nucleotide sequences from this sample produce the same CDR3. The chain combines TRBV7-2 with TRBJ2-7; a possible D gene is TRBD2 (6 bases). There are 15 residues in the CDR3. Trimming removed 1 base from V and 0 bases from J, with 10 bases in between. Germline-derived CDR1 and CDR2 are SGHTA and FQGNSA. The CDR3 sequence: CASSLVGGSSYEQYF. CDR3 DNA sequence: TGTGCCAGCAGCTTAGTCGGGGGAAGCTCCTACGAGCAGTACTTC.

The chain joins TRBV6-5 to TRBJ2-7; TRBD1 matches at 7 bases. J was trimmed by 3 bases and V by 5 bases; bases with no gene match: 10. Germline CDR1 reads MNHEY; CDR2 reads SVGAGI. CDR3 length: 15 residues. The CDR3 region is CASSKTGTEYYEQYF. CDR3 DNA: TGTGCCAGCAGTAAGACCGGGACAGAATACTACGAGCAGTACTTC.

V usage is TRBV15 and J usage is TRBJ2-3; the D gene is possibly TRBD2 (6 bases). CDR1 and CDR2 from the germline V gene are LNHNV and YYDKDF (reference sequence). Trimming cost V 0 bases and J 1 base, with 14 bases left between them. The length of the CDR3 is 17 residues. The CDR3 DNA follows: TGTGCCACCAGCAGAGATCGGAGCACGGGGGGCACAGATACGCAGTATTTT. It codes for CATSRDRSTGGTDTQYF.

The rearrangement joins TRBV10-3 to TRBJ2-7; TRBD1 matches at 9 bases. The V and J ends lost 9 bases and 0 bases, in that order; junction bases with no gene match: 3. This CDR3 has 13 residues. Per germline, CDR1 ENHRY and CDR2 SYGVKD. In nucleotides, the CDR3 is TGTGCCATTGGGACAGGGAGCTCCTACGAGCAGTACTTC. Translating gives CAIGTGSSYEQYF.

The chain couples TRBV5-1 to TRBJ2-7; 9 nucleotides line up with TRBD1. Germline loops: CDR1 SGHRS, CDR2 YFSETQ. V lost 4 bases and J lost 4; bases outside the gene matches: 12. CDR3 length: 16 residues. The CDR3 sequence is CASSPGGRDRVYEQYF. The CDR3 DNA follows: TGCGCCAGCAGCCCGGGGGGTCGGGACAGGGTGTACGAGCAGTACTTC. The entire variable domain, with the rest obtained from reference TRBV5-1 and TRBJ2-7, is as follows: KAGVTQTPRYLIKTRGQQVTLSCSPISGHRSVSWYQQTPGQGLQFLFEYFSETQRNKGNFPGRFSGRQFSNSRSEMNVSTLELGDSALYLCASSPGGRDRVYEQYFGPGTRLTVT.

This chain connects TRBV20-1 to TRBJ1-1; D gene uncertain. CDR3 length: 10 amino acids. From germline, CDR1 is DFQATT and CDR2 SNEGSKA (reference sequence). The CDR3 loop is CSVRDTEAFF. The CDR3 DNA is TGCAGCGTCCGGGACACTGAAGCTTTCTTT.

This chain uses TRBV19 with TRBJ2-7; possible D gene TRBD1, 5 bases. From germline, CDR1 is LNHDA and CDR2 SQIVND (reference sequence). CDR3 size: 15 residues. Trimming removed 0 bases from V and 5 bases from J, with 14 bases in between. CDR3 coding DNA: TGTGCCAGTAGTATAGAAGGGGCCGCTGAGAACGAGCAGTACTTC. This gives the protein CASSIEGAAENEQYF.

V usage is TRBV5-5 and J usage is TRBJ2-1; 9 bases align to TRBD2. The CDR3 is 18 residues long. With 1 base clipped from V and 0 bases from J, the junction kept 8 bases outside the gene matches. CDR1 and CDR2 (germline): SGHKS, YYEKEE (reference sequence). The CDR3 bases are TGTGCCAGCAGCTTGAGGCTAGCGGGGTCCGCCTCCTACAATGAGCAGTTCTTC. Its translation: CASSLRLAGSASYNEQFF. The variable domain in full, with the rest retrieved from reference TRBV5-5 and TRBJ2-1, is DAGVTQSPTHLIKTRGQQVTLRCSPISGHKSVSWYQQVLGQGPQFIFQYYEKEERGRGNFPDRFSARQFPNYSSELNVNALLLGDSALYLCASSLRLAGSASYNEQFFGPGTRLTVL.

The rearrangement uses TRBV7-2 and TRBJ2-1, with no clear D. The CDR3 is made up of 12 amino acids. Trimming took 1 base from V and 6 from J, leaving 4 bases between them. From germline, CDR1 is SGHTA and CDR2 FQGNSA. The DNA for the CDR3 is TGTGCCAGCAGCTTAGACGGCAATGAGCAGTTCTTC. Translation: CASSLDGNEQFF.

This clone was observed a few times. This chain uses TRBV18 with TRBJ1-5; D remains ambiguous. The CDR3 consists of 15 residues. The V gene lost 2 bases and the J gene lost 3 bases, with 11 bases spanning the gap. The germline CDR1 and CDR2 sequences are KGHSH and LQKENI. CDR3 residues: CASSPGLPDNQPQHF. In DNA, the CDR3 is TGTGCCAGCTCACCAGGGCTCCCCGACAATCAGCCCCAGCATTTT.

The chain recombines TRBV9 with TRBJ2-5; 8 bases agree with TRBD1. The CDR3 has 14 residues. The V gene's germline CDR1 is SGDLS and CDR2 YYNGEE. V was clipped by 3 bases and J by 5 bases; unmatched bases: 6. The CDR3 here is CASSAGQGRETQYF. In DNA, the CDR3 is TGTGCCAGCAGCGCCGGACAGGGACGGGAGACCCAGTACTTC.

V is TRBV23-1 and J is TRBJ2-7, with D perhaps matching TRBD1 (6 bases). TRBV23-1 is an open reading frame, and its role is uncertain. Trimming took off 0 bases at V and 0 bases at J, with 18 bases between the two ends. This CDR3 region has 18 residues. The CDR3 region has the DNA TGCGCCAGCAGTCAATCGGGGGCCCCGGAGAGTTCCTCCTACGAGCAGTACTTC. It translates to CASSQSGAPESSSYEQYF.

This clone was found a few times. This rearrangement joins TRBV6-5 to TRBJ2-7; the D gene is possibly TRBD2 (5 bases). The CDR3 sequence is 15 residues long. Germline CDR1 and CDR2: MNHEY and SVGAGI. Trimming stripped 5 bases from V and 6 bases from J, with 20 bases between. The CDR3 loop is CASSQSGSRSGEQYF. The CDR3 DNA reads as TGTGCCAGCAGTCAAAGCGGCTCCCGATCTGGCGAGCAGTACTTC.

The rearrangement joins TRBV6-8 to TRBJ2-2, with a weak D call TRBD1 (5 bases). This CDR3 region has 15 residues. CDR1 and CDR2 from the germline V gene are MNHGY and SAAAGT. Trimming took 5 bases from V and 4 from J, leaving 14 bases between them. CDR3 DNA sequence: TGTGCCAGCAGTCCCTCCCAGGGCGGCACCGGGGAGCTGTTTTTT. Protein product: CASSPSQGGTGELFF.

CDR3 coding DNA: TGTGCCAGCAGCTTAAGGTTTCGCGGGATCACCGGGGAGCTGTTTTTT. Translating gives CASSLRFRGITGELFF. The chain has TRBV11-2 and TRBJ2-2; D is possibly TRBD2 (6 bases). Between the trimmed V and J ends, which lost 2 bases and 4 bases, there was a span of 14 bases. The CDR3 runs to 16 residues. Germline V gives CDR1 SGHAT, CDR2 FQNNGV.